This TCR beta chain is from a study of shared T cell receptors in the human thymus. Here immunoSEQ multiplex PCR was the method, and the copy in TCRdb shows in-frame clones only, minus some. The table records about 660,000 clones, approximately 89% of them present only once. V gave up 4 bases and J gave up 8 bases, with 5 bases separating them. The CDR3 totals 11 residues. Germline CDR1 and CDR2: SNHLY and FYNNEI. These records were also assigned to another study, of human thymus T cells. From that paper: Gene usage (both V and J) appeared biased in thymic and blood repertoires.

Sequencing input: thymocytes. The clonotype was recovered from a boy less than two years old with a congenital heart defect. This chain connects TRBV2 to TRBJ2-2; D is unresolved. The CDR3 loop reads CASSAPGELFF. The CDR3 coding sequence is TGTGCCAGCAGTGCCCCGGGGGAGCTGTTTTTT.